The clone carrying this T cell receptor beta chain showed up many times. Antigen specificity is unknown. The data are from a study of blood T cells in healthy people across ages. Trimming left V 0 bases short and J 3 bases short, with 10 bases between. The CDR3 is 15 residues long. Looked up from germline, CDR1 is SGDLS and CDR2 is YYNGEE. Study observations and caveats: Compared with aged donors, long-lived donors showed fewer expanded clones, suggesting selection.

It was with a sample-barcoded 5' primer and a J-beta primer mix that a second PCR of roughly 6 to 11 cycles was run. TCRdb itself ran the 5' RACE reads through MiXCR, one entry per CDR3 protein. The top ten hold about 13% of the sample, which has fewer than 750,000 distinct CDR3 sequences, 52% seen once. The TCR sequence derives from a woman older than 75 in good health. Source material: blood. This chain joins TRBV9 and TRBJ1-5; D not certain. Here the CDR3 DNA reads TGTGCCAGCAGCGTAGGAGGGTCTGCCAATCAGCCCCAGCATTTT. Translated: CASSVGGSANQPQHF.